This T cell receptor (beta chain) was sequenced during a study of CD8 T cells in ankylosing spondylitis. Findings and limits, study-wide: Reportedly, significant enrichment of disease-linked clones occurred in matched ankylosing spondylitis synovial fluid. Ankylosing spondylitis blood appeared to be characterized by a TCR beta motif of 7 to 9 highly homologous variants. Disease-linked clones were found to be CD8+ and relatively rare in peripheral blood.

Per germline, CDR1 MNHEY and CDR2 SMNVEV (reference sequence). V lost 2 bases to trimming and J lost 4 bases, with 11 bases between them. This CDR3 is 15 amino acids long. This clonotype was observed at least ten times. No antigen is known for it. It was by quantitative 5'-RACE with molecular barcodes that TCR beta libraries were made. TCRdb independently ran MiXCR on the 5' RACE reads; one entry per CDR3 protein. Of a few hundred thousand distinct CDR3 sequences detected, 9.5% to 13% appear once; the ten largest clones hold roughly 9.1%. The chain carries TRBV27 and TRBJ2-2, with D perhaps TRBD1 or TRBD2 (5 bases each). Sequences were obtained from blood, either unsorted or a sorted T cell fraction (not recorded which). The receptor was isolated from a female donor with ankylosing spondylitis or in good health (not recorded which). In DNA, the CDR3 is TGTGCCAGCAGTTTACTCGGGGACCCCACCGGGGAGCTGTTTTTT. It encodes CASSLLGDPTGELFF.